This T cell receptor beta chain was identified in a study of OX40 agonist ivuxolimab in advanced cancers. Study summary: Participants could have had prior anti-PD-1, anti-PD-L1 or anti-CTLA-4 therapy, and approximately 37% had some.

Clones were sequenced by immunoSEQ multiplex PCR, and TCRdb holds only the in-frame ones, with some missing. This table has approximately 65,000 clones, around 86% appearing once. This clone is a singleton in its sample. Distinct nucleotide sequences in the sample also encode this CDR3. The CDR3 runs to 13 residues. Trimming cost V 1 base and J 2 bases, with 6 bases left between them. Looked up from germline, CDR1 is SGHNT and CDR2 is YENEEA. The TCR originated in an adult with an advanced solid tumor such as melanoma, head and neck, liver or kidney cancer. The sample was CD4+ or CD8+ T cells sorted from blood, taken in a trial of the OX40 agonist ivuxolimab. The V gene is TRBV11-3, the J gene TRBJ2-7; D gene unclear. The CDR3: CASSLGGTYEQYF. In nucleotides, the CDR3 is TGTGCCAGCAGCTTAGGCGGAACCTACGAGCAGTACTTC.